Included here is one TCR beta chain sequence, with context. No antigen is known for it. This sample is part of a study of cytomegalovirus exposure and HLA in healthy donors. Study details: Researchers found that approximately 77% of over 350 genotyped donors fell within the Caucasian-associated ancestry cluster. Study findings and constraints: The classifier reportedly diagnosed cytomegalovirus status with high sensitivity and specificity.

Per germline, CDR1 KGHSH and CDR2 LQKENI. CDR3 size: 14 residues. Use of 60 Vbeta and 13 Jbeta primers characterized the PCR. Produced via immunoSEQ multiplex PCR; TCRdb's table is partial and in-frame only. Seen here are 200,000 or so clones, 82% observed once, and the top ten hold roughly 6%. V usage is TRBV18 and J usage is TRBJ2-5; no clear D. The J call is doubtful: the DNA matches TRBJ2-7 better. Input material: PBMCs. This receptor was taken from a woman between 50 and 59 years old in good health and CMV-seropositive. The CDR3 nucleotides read TGTGCCAGCTCACCACCGGCAGGTACCTACGAGCAGTACTTC. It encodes CASSPPAGTYEQYF.